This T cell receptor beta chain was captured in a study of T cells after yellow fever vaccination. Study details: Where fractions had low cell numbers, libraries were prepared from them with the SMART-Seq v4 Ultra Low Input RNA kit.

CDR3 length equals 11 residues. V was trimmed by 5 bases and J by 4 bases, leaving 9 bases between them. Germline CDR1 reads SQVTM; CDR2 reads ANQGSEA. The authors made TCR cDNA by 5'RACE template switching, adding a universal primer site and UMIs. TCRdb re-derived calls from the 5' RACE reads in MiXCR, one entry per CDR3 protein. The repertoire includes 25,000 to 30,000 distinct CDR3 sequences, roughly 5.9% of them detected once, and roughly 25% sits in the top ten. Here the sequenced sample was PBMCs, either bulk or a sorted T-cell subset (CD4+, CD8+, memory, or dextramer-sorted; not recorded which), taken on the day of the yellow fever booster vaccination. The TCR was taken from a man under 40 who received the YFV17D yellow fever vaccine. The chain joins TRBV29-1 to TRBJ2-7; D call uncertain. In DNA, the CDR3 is TGCAGCGTTTTAACAGCGTACGAGCAGTACTTC. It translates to CSVLTAYEQYF.